The 15 T cell receptor beta chains below all came from one sample that was sequenced in a study of beta chain features in type 1 diabetes. General study results and limits: Moderately but significantly shorter TCRB CDR3s were found in Type 1 diabetes patients in all four CD4+ subsets.

For these TCRs, the target antigens are not known. Investigators reverse transcribed all isolated RNA, so they sequenced expressed TCRB transcripts. The protocol was immunoSEQ multiplex PCR, while the TCRdb copy is restricted to in-frame clones and leaves out a portion. The table lists 250,000 or so clones, about 15% of them singletons, with about 0.018% in the top ten. The sample taken for sequencing was naive CD4+ T cells from blood. The receptors were gathered from a young man with type 1 diabetes.

This clone has more than one count but fewer than ten. This chain uses TRBV14 with TRBJ1-4, with 9 nucleotides matching TRBD1. Germline CDR1 is SGHDN and CDR2 is FVKESK. The CDR3 loop spans 16 amino acids. J gave up 8 bases and V 1 base, and 8 bases lay outside the gene matches. This CDR3 is CASSQAGTGQEEKLFF. The CDR3 DNA reads as TGTGCCAGCAGCCAAGCCGGGACAGGGCAGGAGGAAAAACTGTTTTTT.

This clone was found a few times. Other DNA sequences of this sample code for an identical CDR3. The chain links TRBV6-5 to TRBJ2-2, with TRBD1 matching 10 bases. Trimming removed 6 bases from V and 5 bases from J; junction bases left unmatched: 3. The CDR3 is made up of 14 amino acids. The germline gives CDR1 MNHEY, CDR2 SVGAGI. This chain's CDR3 is CASRGTGDTGELFF. The CDR3, as DNA: TGTGCCAGCAGGGGGACAGGGGATACCGGGGAGCTGTTTTTT.

In this sample, this clone turned up a few times. The chain is built from TRBV19 and TRBJ2-3, with D perhaps TRBD1 (5 bases). Germline V lookup: CDR1 LNHDA, CDR2 SQIVND (reference sequence). Trimming cost V 0 bases and J 6 bases, with 13 bases left between them. The CDR3 is 15 amino acids. The CDR3 loop reads CASSIDQGQGDTQYF. CDR3 bases: TGTGCCAGTAGTATAGATCAAGGCCAGGGTGATACGCAGTATTTT.

This clone was seen more than once but under ten times. This chain uses TRBV5-4 with TRBJ2-3, with D tentatively TRBD2 (6 bases). The CDR3 has 16 amino acids. V was pared by 4 bases and J by 3 bases, with 18 bases between. Per germline, CDR1 SGHNT and CDR2 YYREEE (reference sequence). The CDR3 DNA sequence: TGTGCCAGCAGCCCTATCCGAAGTGGGGGGACAGATACGCAGTATTTT. This sequence encodes CASSPIRSGGTDTQYF.

This clone was detected only a few times. The V gene is TRBV21-1, the J gene TRBJ1-1; TRBD1 was called by the table and not checked on the DNA. TRBV21-1 is assigned pseudogene status. This CDR3 is 14 amino acids long. CDR3 nucleotide sequence: TGTGCCAGCAGCCCGGGCAGGGTCGGCACTGAAGCTTTCTTT. Translating it yields CASSPGRVGTEAFF.

The CDR3 sequence is CASSPEVHRVTEAFF. The CDR3 bases are TGTGCCAGCAGCCCGGAGGTCCACAGGGTTACTGAAGCTTTCTTT. The rearrangement joins TRBV5-5 to TRBJ1-1, with D maybe TRBD1 (6 bases). CDR3 size: 15 residues. Germline-derived CDR1 and CDR2 are SGHKS and YYEKEE (reference sequence). V gave up 4 bases and J gave up 5 bases, with 18 bases separating them.

This clone occurred a few times. This sample includes further DNA sequences coding for the same CDR3. The V and J genes are TRBV7-2 and TRBJ2-5; TRBD2 matches 9 bases. Germline V gene data show CDR1 as SGHTA and CDR2 as FQGNSA. This CDR3 is built from 15 residues. V shed 1 base and J 1 base; nucleotides not matched to a gene: 1. The CDR3 protein is CASSLGSGSQETQYF. CDR3 nucleotide sequence: TGTGCCAGCAGCTTAGGTAGCGGGAGCCAAGAGACCCAGTACTTC.

This clone has only a few counts. The chain joins TRBV5-6 to TRBJ2-7; 11 nucleotides match TRBD1. The germline gives CDR1 SGHDT, CDR2 YYEEEE. The CDR3 consists of 16 residues. Losses at the gene ends were 2 bases for V and 5 bases for J; bases not matched to a gene: 9. CDR3 region: CASSLVAGTGGHEQYF. CDR3 DNA sequence: TGTGCCAGCAGCTTAGTGGCGGGGACAGGGGGGCACGAGCAGTACTTC.

This clone has just a few counts. The chain recombines TRBV7-9 with TRBJ1-6; possible D gene TRBD1, 6 bases. Trimming removed 1 base at V and 0 bases at J, with 13 bases between. This CDR3 is built from 18 residues. Germline V gene lookup returns CDR1 SEHNR and CDR2 FQNEAQ (reference sequence). CDR3 region: CASSLDAGASSYNSPLHF. The CDR3 coding sequence is TGTGCCAGCAGCTTAGACGCAGGGGCGAGCTCCTATAATTCACCCCTCCACTTT.

V is TRBV6-4 and J is TRBJ1-2; TRBD1 agrees at 8 bases. This CDR3 has 14 residues. CDR1 is MRHNA and CDR2 is SNTAGT in the germline V gene. V dropped 6 bases and J dropped 5; count of bases not matched to a gene: 8. CDR3 loop: CASSRDRGGYGYTF. The CDR3 DNA sequence: TGTGCCAGCAGCCGAGACAGGGGCGGTTATGGCTACACCTTC.

The V and J genes are TRBV27 and TRBJ2-3; 16 positions match TRBD2. CDR3 length: 16 amino acids. The ends lost 5 bases at V and 8 bases at J; junction bases unmatched: 7. The germline CDR1 and CDR2 sequences are MNHEY and SMNVEV (reference sequence). In DNA, the CDR3 is TGTGCCAGCAGTCTAACCGGGACTAGCGGGGGGGGTACGCAGTATTTT. Translating gives CASSLTGTSGGGTQYF.

This clone was seen a few times. The rearrangement joins TRBV5-1 to TRBJ2-5, with TRBD2 identical over 11 bases. V trimming: 0 bases; J trimming: 1 base; junction bases outside the gene matches: 5. Germline assignment: CDR1 SGHRS and CDR2 YFSETQ. The CDR3 sequence is 17 residues long. The CDR3 DNA reads as TGCGCCAGCAGCTTGGCCGGGACTAGCGGATCCCAAGAGACCCAGTACTTC. Protein product: CASSLAGTSGSQETQYF.

This chain links TRBV5-1 with TRBJ2-5; 13 bases align to TRBD2. The CDR3 has 17 residues. Losses at the gene ends were 0 bases for V and 0 bases for J; bases not matched to a gene: 2. Germline V CDR1 and CDR2: SGHRS, YFSETQ. In DNA form, the CDR3 reads TGCGCCAGCAGCTTGGAGGGACTAGCGGGGTACCAAGAGACCCAGTACTTC. This gives the protein CASSLEGLAGYQETQYF.

The rearrangement joins TRBV5-6 to TRBJ2-1; 11 bases line up with TRBD2. V gave up 0 bases and J gave up 9 bases; unmatched junction bases: 5. Germline values: CDR1 SGHDT, CDR2 YYEEEE. This CDR3 has 15 amino acids. CDR3 nucleotides: TGTGCCAGCAGCTTGGGGCTAGCGGGAGGTTTTGAGCAGTTCTTC. Residues: CASSLGLAGGFEQFF.

As regards this clone: Other DNA sequences within the sample encode an identical CDR3. The CDR3: CASSLDGGNQPQHF. In nucleotides, the CDR3 is TGCGCCAGCAGCTTGGACGGGGGCAATCAGCCCCAGCATTTT. The chain couples TRBV5-1 to TRBJ1-5; D unclear. Trimming shortened V by 0 bases and J by 2 bases, and 6 bases separated the two germline ends. The CDR3 spans 14 residues. The V gene's germline CDR1 is SGHRS and CDR2 YFSETQ.